This section outlines one T cell receptor (beta chain) sequence together with its context. As yet, its antigen is unknown. All donors were healthy, and all were Caucasian. This sample is part of a study of identical twins. General study findings and limits: Invariant MAIT and iNKT cells are populations that could partly confound zero-insertion analyses.

A universal primer binding site was introduced by template switching. The final cDNA contained unique molecular identifiers. TCRdb passed the 5' RACE reads through MiXCR, listing each CDR3 protein once. This table has under 800,000 distinct CDR3 sequences, over 20% appearing once. This same sample was also part of a study on T cells expressing NK-cell markers.

What was sequenced was PBMCs. This receptor was identified in a woman aged 18-29 years in good health.

CDR3 in amino acids: CASSLDYRSSEAFF. The DNA for the CDR3 is TGTGCCAGCAGCCTCGACTATAGGTCGAGTGAAGCTTTCTTT. The chain is built from TRBV7-2 and TRBJ1-1; no clear D gene. CDR3 length equals 14 residues. Germline lookup yields CDR1 SGHTA and CDR2 FQGNSA. The ends were cut back, 5 bases at V and 7 bases at J, with 17 bases in the middle. Using reference TRBV7-2 and TRBJ1-1 for the parts outside the CDR3, the full variable domain is GAGVSQSPSNKVTEKGKDVELRCDPISGHTALYWYRQSLGQGLEFLIYFQGNSAPDKSGLPSDRFSAERTGGSVSTLTIQRTQQEDSAVYLCASSLDYRSSEAFFGQGTRLTVV.